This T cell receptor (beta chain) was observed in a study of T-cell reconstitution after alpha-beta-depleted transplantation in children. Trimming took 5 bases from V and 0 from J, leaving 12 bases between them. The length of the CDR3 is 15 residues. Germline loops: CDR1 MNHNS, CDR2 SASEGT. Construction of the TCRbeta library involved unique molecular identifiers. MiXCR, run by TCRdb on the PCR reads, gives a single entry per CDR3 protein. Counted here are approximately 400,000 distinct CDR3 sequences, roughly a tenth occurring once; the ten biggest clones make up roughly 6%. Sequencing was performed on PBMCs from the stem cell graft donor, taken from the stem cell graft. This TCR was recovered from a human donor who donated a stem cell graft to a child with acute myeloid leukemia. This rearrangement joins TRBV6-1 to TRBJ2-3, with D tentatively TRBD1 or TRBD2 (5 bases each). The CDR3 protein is CASSQRDRSTDTQYF. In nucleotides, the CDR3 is TGTGCCAGCAGTCAACGGGACCGCAGCACAGATACGCAGTATTTT.